This T cell receptor (beta chain) was recorded in a study of T cells in Graves' hyperthyroidism and ophthalmopathy. Study outcomes and limitations: Blood also held most thyroid clonotypes expanded beyond 0.001.

Regarding this clonotype: What it recognizes is unknown.

It was RNA transcripts that yielded the amplified TCR beta CDR3 regions. In the first-round RT-PCR of the TCR CDR3, the HTBI primer set was used. TCRdb independently ran MiXCR on the multiplex PCR reads; one entry per CDR3 protein. The sample lists roughly 420,000 distinct CDR3 sequences, 12% to 15% occurring once. Patients were excluded for uncontrolled infection, other autoimmune disease, pregnancy or lactation. Orbital computed tomography, thyroid ultrasound, serum thyroxine and TRAb, and clinical symptoms together informed the diagnoses. This CDR3 is built from 16 residues. Germline CDR1 SGHNT, CDR2 YYREEE (reference sequence). Trimming cost V 3 bases and J 3 bases, with 15 bases left between them.

The sequenced sample consisted of blood. This clonotype was obtained from a woman in her late teens or twenties with Graves' hyperthyroidism. This chain links TRBV5-4 with TRBJ2-2, with unresolved D. The CDR3 DNA is TGTGCCAGCAGCTCCTTGGAGAAGAGCTACACCGGGGAGCTGTTTTTT. Translating it yields CASSSLEKSYTGELFF.